These 20 T cell receptor beta chains originate from one sample sequenced in a study of blood T cell repertoires in COVID-19. Assay: immunoSEQ multiplex PCR; the TCRdb copy retains only in-frame clones and omits some. The data contain 200,000 to 250,000 clones, roughly nine tenths of them seen just once; the ten biggest clones take up approximately 12%. The sample taken for sequencing was peripheral blood. The origin of the receptors is a woman aged 18-30 years who had recovered from COVID-19.

This chain uses TRBV30 with TRBJ1-2; weak D call: TRBD1 (6 bases). Germline CDR1 GTSNPN, CDR2 SVGIG (reference sequence). V was pared by 2 bases and J by 5 bases, with 15 bases between. CDR3 length: 14 amino acids. The CDR3, as DNA: TGTGCCTGGAGTAGCAGGGGCGGAGCTTATGGCTACACCTTC. This encodes CAWSSRGGAYGYTF. The full variable domain, with the rest looked up from reference TRBV30 and TRBJ1-2, is SQTIHQWPATLVQPVGSPLSLECTVEGTSNPNLYWYRQAAGRGLQLLFYSVGIGQISSEVPQNLSASRPQDRQFILSSKKLLLSDSGFYLCAWSSRGGAYGYTFGSGTRLTVV.

V and J are TRBV27 and TRBJ1-5; 11 bases are shared with TRBD1. The germline gives CDR1 MNHEY, CDR2 SMNVEV (reference sequence). The CDR3 runs 14 residues. The junction had 2 bases not matched to a gene; V was cut back by 2 bases and J by 8 bases. CDR3: CASSLRTGGEPQHF. CDR3 DNA sequence: TGTGCCAGCAGTTTAAGGACAGGGGGCGAGCCCCAGCATTTT.

The chain uses TRBV6-4 and TRBJ2-5; D is perhaps TRBD2 (6 bases). The CDR3 is 13 amino acids. Trimming pared 5 bases from V and 1 base from J, leaving 8 bases between. CDR1 MRHNA and CDR2 SNTAGT come from the germline V gene. The CDR3 nucleotides are TGTGCCAGCAGTCGGGAGCTCCAAGAGACCCAGTACTTC. It translates to CASSRELQETQYF.

The chain combines TRBV19 with TRBJ2-1, with 8 positions matching TRBD2. Germline V gene sequence: CDR1 LNHDA, CDR2 SQIVND (reference sequence). CDR3 size: 16 residues. J was trimmed by 4 bases and V by 4 bases; bases with no gene match: 9. The CDR3 region is CASSRPGLVIYNEQFF. The DNA of the CDR3 is TGTGCCAGTAGTAGACCGGGACTAGTCATTTACAATGAGCAGTTCTTC.

V and J are TRBV5-4 and TRBJ1-1; TRBD1 matches 7 bases. Germline V CDR1 and CDR2: SGHNT, YYREEE (reference sequence). The CDR3 runs 15 residues. V was clipped by 0 bases and J by 5 bases; unmatched bases: 7. CDR3 amino acids: CASSLEGGARTEAFF. The DNA for the CDR3 is TGTGCCAGCAGCTTGGAAGGGGGCGCACGGACTGAAGCTTTCTTT. The whole variable domain, filled in from reference TRBV5-4 and TRBJ1-1, reads ETGVTQSPTHLIKTRGQQVTLRCSSQSGHNTVSWYQQALGQGPQFIFQYYREEENGRGNFPPRFSGLQFPNYSSELNVNALELDDSALYLCASSLEGGARTEAFFGQGTRLTVV.

The chain links TRBV18 to TRBJ1-2; possible D gene TRBD1, 6 bases. This CDR3 region has 13 residues. Germline V gives CDR1 KGHSH, CDR2 LQKENI. V was cut by 6 bases and J by 8 bases, with 16 bases left in between. The DNA for the CDR3 is TGTGCCAGCTCTCAGAACAGGGAATCGGGCTACACCTTC. Protein sequence: CASSQNRESGYTF.

This chain links TRBV12-5 with TRBJ2-7; TRBD2 might be the D (6 bases). Germline V gives CDR1 LGHNT, CDR2 FRNRAP. The CDR3 consists of 17 residues. Trimming left V 5 bases short and J 5 bases short, with 25 bases between. The CDR3 loop is CASGPGVRASSIHEQYF. The DNA for the CDR3 is TGTGCTAGTGGTCCGGGGGTCAGGGCGTCTTCCATCCACGAGCAGTACTTC.

Concerning this clone itself: This CDR3 is also generated by other DNA sequences in the sample. The chain is built from TRBV19 and TRBJ1-5; 7 nucleotides line up with TRBD1. Unmatched junction bases numbered 5, after V lost 5 bases and J lost 4 bases. This CDR3 contains 14 residues. Germline V CDR1 and CDR2: LNHDA, SQIVND (reference sequence). CDR3 nucleotides: TGTGCCAGTAGTCGACAGGGTAGGAATCAGCCCCAGCATTTT. This translates into CASSRQGRNQPQHF.

The chain has TRBV9 and TRBJ2-1; the match to TRBD2 covers 9 bases. The CDR3 loop spans 15 amino acids. Per germline, CDR1 SGDLS and CDR2 YYNGEE. The junction had 5 bases not matched to a gene; V was cut back by 5 bases and J by 2 bases. CDR3 sequence: CASSTVAGAYNEQFF. The CDR3 coding sequence is TGTGCCAGCAGTACCGTAGCGGGAGCCTACAATGAGCAGTTCTTC.

V is TRBV7-3 and J is TRBJ2-2, with no clear D. The CDR3 extends over 13 amino acids. Trimming pared 4 bases from V and 6 bases from J, leaving 9 bases between. Germline CDR1 is SGHTA and CDR2 is FQGTGA. Here the CDR3 DNA reads TGTGCCAGCAGCTCGGTTTCGGCCGGGGAGCTGTTTTTT. It translates to CASSSVSAGELFF.

J is TRBJ2-1 and V is TRBV29-1, with 7 nucleotides matching TRBD2. The CDR3 length is 15 residues. With 2 bases clipped from V and 4 bases from J, the junction kept 8 bases outside the gene matches. Germline-derived CDR1 and CDR2 are SQVTM and ANQGSEA. The CDR3 here is CSVEKASGNYNEQFF. The CDR3 nucleotides read TGCAGCGTTGAAAAGGCTAGCGGCAATTACAATGAGCAGTTCTTC.

The CDR3 spells CASSQVGRGWGQPQHF. The CDR3 DNA reads as TGTGCCAGCAGCCAAGTAGGTAGGGGATGGGGTCAGCCCCAGCATTTT. The V and J genes are TRBV3-1 (or the pseudogene TRBV3-2) and TRBJ1-5; D might be TRBD1 (5 bases). Trimming removed 1 base at V and 6 bases at J, with 16 bases between. This CDR3 region has 16 residues. Germline V gives CDR1 LGHDT, CDR2 YNNKEL (reference sequence).

This chain joins TRBV9 and TRBJ2-1, with TRBD2 matching 12 bases. This CDR3 contains 15 residues. Germline V gives CDR1 SGDLS, CDR2 YYNGEE. V lost 0 bases and J lost 7; bases outside the gene matches: 2. CDR3 coding DNA: TGTGCCAGCAGCGTAGGACTAGCGGGAGCAAATGAGCAGTTCTTC. Translation: CASSVGLAGANEQFF.

V usage is TRBV2 and J usage is TRBJ1-2; 10 positions agree with TRBD1. The CDR3 is 15 amino acids. With V trimmed by 5 bases and J by 4 bases, 7 bases remained unmatched. Germline values: CDR1 SNHLY, CDR2 FYNNEI. The CDR3 DNA reads as TGTGCCAGCAGTACGGGGGGACAGGGGCCCTATGGCTACACCTTC. Protein: CASSTGGQGPYGYTF.

This chain joins TRBV19 and TRBJ1-1; 8 bases line up with TRBD1. This CDR3 contains 12 residues. In germline, CDR1 is LNHDA, CDR2 SQIVND (reference sequence). V dropped 4 bases and J dropped 6; count of bases not matched to a gene: 1. CDR3 sequence: CASSKQGAEAFF. The CDR3 DNA reads as TGTGCCAGTAGTAAACAGGGGGCTGAAGCTTTCTTT.

The V call is TRBV13, the J call TRBJ2-7, with 7 bases that match TRBD2. With V trimmed by 5 bases and J by 4 bases, 11 bases remained unmatched. CDR3 size: 15 residues. Per the germline V gene, CDR1 is PRHDT and CDR2 is FYEKMQ (reference sequence). The CDR3 region is CASSKTSRLKYEQYF. CDR3 DNA sequence: TGTGCCAGCAGCAAGACTAGCAGACTAAAATACGAGCAGTACTTC.

This chain links TRBV7-8 with TRBJ1-6, with D perhaps matching TRBD1 (5 bases). Germline CDR1 and CDR2: SGHVS and FQNEAQ. V was trimmed by 0 bases and J by 4 bases, leaving 10 bases between them. This CDR3 is 16 amino acids long. DNA for the CDR3: TGTGCCAGCAGCTTAGCCTCGACAGCTTATAATTCACCCCTCCACTTT. Translation gives CASSLASTAYNSPLHF.

V and J are TRBV3-1 (or the pseudogene TRBV3-2) and TRBJ2-3; 11 nucleotides agree with TRBD2. The CDR3 totals 14 residues. Germline CDR1 and CDR2: LGHDT and YNNKEL (reference sequence). The V and J ends lost 4 bases and 4 bases, in that order; junction bases with no gene match: 1. CDR3 region: CASSRGLAADTQYF. CDR3 in DNA: TGTGCCAGCAGCCGGGGACTAGCGGCAGATACGCAGTATTTT.

V usage is TRBV15 and J usage is TRBJ2-7; TRBD2 matches at 9 bases. With V trimmed by 0 bases and J by 1 base, 1 base remained unmatched. The CDR3 runs 15 residues. Germline V CDR1 and CDR2: LNHNV, YYDKDF (reference sequence). The CDR3 bases are TGTGCCACCAGCAGAGATAGCGGGAGTTCCTACGAGCAGTACTTC. This codes for CATSRDSGSSYEQYF.

The chain joins TRBV20-1 to TRBJ2-7; 8 nucleotides line up with TRBD2. This CDR3 has 12 residues. After removal of 3 bases from V and 7 bases from J, the junction contained 5 bases not matched to a gene. Germline CDR1 is DFQATT and CDR2 is SNEGSKA (reference sequence). This CDR3 is CSASTGGPEQYF. DNA for the CDR3: TGCAGTGCTAGTACGGGAGGGCCGGAGCAGTACTTC.